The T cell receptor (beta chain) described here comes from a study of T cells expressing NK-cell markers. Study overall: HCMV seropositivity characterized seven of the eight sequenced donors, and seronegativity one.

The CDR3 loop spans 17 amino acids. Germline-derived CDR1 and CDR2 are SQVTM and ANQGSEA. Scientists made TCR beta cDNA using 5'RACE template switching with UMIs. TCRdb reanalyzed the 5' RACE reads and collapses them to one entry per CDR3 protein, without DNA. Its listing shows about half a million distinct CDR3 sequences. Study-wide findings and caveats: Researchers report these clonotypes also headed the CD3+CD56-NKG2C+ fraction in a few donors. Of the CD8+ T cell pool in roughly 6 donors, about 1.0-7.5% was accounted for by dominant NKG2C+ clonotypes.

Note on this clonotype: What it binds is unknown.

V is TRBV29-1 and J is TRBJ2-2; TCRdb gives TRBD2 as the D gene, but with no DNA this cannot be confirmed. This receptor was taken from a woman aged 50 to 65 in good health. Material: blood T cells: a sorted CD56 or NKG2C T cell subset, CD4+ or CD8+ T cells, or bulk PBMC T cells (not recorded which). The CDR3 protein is CSARRSGRDVRNGELFF.